This T cell receptor (beta chain) appears in the sequencing data of a study of cytomegalovirus exposure and HLA in healthy donors. Study conclusions and caveats: In vitro experiments confirmed that a few CMV-associated chains were specific for CMV antigens.

CDR1 and CDR2 (germline): SGHTA, FQGNSA. V was clipped by 4 bases and J by 5 bases; unmatched bases: 10. The CDR3 runs 15 residues. The PCR employed 60 Vbeta primers together with 13 Jbeta primers. Using immunoSEQ multiplex PCR, the repertoire was profiled, and TCRdb retains in-frame clones only, with some absent. The sample holds roughly 100,000 clones, about 16% seen once. In the case of this clone: Its antigen is unidentified.

The sample comprised PBMCs. The receptor comes from a female donor in good health and CMV-seronegative. The gene calls are TRBV7-2 and TRBJ2-5, with 7 bases that match TRBD1. The CDR3 spells CASSSDRAGYETQYF. The CDR3 DNA reads as TGTGCCAGCAGCTCCGACAGGGCAGGGTACGAGACCCAGTACTTC. The whole variable domain, filled in from reference TRBV7-2 and TRBJ2-5, reads GAGVSQSPSNKVTEKGKDVELRCDPISGHTALYWYRQSLGQGLEFLIYFQGNSAPDKSGLPSDRFSAERTGGSVSTLTIQRTQQEDSAVYLCASSSDRAGYETQYFGPGTRLLVL.